These 2 T cell receptor beta chains were sequenced from one sample in a study of blood T cells in healthy people across ages. Next came a second PCR, run for roughly 6 to 11 cycles, which used a sample-barcoded 5' primer along with a J-beta primer mix. TCRdb fed the 5' RACE reads into MiXCR, producing one record per CDR3 protein. The sample lists about 1 million distinct CDR3 sequences; roughly a quarter were seen once. These data were likewise used in another study, on T cells of mothers and their children.

Sequenced material: blood. These receptors all come from a girl aged 2 to 10 in good health.

This clonotype has more than one count but fewer than ten. CDR3 bases: TGTGCCAGCAGTGGACAGGTCATGGGCGGCACCTTC. Its protein product is CASSGQVMGGTF. V gene TRBV12-3 or TRBV12-4 combines with J gene TRBJ1-2; 7 positions match TRBD1. The CDR3 covers 12 residues. V was pared by 5 bases and J by 13 bases, with 10 bases of the junction left unmatched.

This clonotype was seen a few times. V usage is TRBV19 and J usage is TRBJ2-3; 13 nucleotides agree with TRBD2. This CDR3 has 21 residues. The germline V gene encodes CDR1 LNHDA and CDR2 SQIVND (reference sequence). V was pared by 4 bases and J by 0 bases, with 16 bases of the junction left unmatched. The CDR3: CASSRTGRGTSGAASTDTQYF. CDR3 DNA sequence: TGTGCCAGTAGTAGGACGGGGAGGGGGACTAGCGGGGCAGCTAGCACAGATACGCAGTATTTT.